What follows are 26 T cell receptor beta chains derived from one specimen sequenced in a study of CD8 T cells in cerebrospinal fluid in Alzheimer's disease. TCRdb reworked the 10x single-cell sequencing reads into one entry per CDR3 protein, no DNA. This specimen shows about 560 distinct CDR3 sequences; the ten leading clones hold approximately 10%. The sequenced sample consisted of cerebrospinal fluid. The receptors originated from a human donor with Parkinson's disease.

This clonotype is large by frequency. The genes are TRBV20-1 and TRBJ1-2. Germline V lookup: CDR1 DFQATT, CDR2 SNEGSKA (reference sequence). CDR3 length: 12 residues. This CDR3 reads CSAPPRVYGYTF.

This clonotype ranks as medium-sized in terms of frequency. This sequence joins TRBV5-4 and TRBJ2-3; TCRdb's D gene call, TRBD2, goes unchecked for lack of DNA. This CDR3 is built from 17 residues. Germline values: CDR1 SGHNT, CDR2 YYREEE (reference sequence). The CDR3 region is CASSFGTSGGATDTQYF.

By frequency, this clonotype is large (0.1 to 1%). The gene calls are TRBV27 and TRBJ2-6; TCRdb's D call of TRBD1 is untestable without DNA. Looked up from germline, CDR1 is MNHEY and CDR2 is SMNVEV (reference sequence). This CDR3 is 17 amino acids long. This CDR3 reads CASSPGVRVSGANVLTF.

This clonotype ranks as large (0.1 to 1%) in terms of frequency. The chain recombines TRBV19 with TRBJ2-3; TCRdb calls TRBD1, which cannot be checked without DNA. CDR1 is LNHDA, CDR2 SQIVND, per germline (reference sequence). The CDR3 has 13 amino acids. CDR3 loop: CASRDRLTDTQYF. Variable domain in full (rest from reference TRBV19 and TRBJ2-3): DGGITQSPKYLFRKEGQNVTLSCEQNLNHDAMYWYRQDPGQGLRLIYYSQIVNDFQKGDIAEGYSVSREKKESFPLTVTSAQKNPTAFYLCASRDRLTDTQYFGPGTRLTVL.

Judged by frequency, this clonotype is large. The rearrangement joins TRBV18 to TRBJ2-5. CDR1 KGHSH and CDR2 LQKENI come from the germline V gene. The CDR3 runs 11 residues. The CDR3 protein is CASSPQETQYF.

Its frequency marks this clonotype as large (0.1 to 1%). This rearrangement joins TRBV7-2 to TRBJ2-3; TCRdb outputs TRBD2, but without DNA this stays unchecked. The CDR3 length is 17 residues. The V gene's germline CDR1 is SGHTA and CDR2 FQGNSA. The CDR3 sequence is CASSQRQKRGYTDTQYF. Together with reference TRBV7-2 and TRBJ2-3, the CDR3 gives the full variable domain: GAGVSQSPSNKVTEKGKDVELRCDPISGHTALYWYRQSLGQGLEFLIYFQGNSAPDKSGLPSDRFSAERTGGSVSTLTIQRTQQEDSAVYLCASSQRQKRGYTDTQYFGPGTRLTVL.

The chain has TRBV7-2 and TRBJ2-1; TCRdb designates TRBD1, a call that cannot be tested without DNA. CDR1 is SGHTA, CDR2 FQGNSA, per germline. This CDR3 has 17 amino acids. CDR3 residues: CASSLAQGQGSKDEQFF. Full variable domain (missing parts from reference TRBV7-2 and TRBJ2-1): GAGVSQSPSNKVTEKGKDVELRCDPISGHTALYWYRQSLGQGLEFLIYFQGNSAPDKSGLPSDRFSAERTGGSVSTLTIQRTQQEDSAVYLCASSLAQGQGSKDEQFFGPGTRLTVL.

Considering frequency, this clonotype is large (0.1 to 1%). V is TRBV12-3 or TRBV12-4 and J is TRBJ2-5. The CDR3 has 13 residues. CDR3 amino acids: CASSLIAQETQYF.

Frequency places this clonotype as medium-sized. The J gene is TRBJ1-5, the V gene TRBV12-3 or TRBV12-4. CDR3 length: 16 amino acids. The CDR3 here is CASSLGGGNGNQPQHF.

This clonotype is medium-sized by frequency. CDR3: CASWDRFNQPQHF. The genes are TRBV28 and TRBJ1-5; TCRdb outputs TRBD1, but without DNA this stays unchecked. The length of the CDR3 is 13 residues. The germline V gene has CDR1 MDHEN and CDR2 SYDVKM.

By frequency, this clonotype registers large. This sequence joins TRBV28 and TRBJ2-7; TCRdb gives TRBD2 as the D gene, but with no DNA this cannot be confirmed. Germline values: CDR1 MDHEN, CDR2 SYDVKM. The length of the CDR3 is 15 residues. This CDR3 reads CASSLLGQSSYEQYF.

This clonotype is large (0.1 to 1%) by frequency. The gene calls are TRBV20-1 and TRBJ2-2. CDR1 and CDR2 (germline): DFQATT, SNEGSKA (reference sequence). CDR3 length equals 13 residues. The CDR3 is CSARDPTGGELFF.

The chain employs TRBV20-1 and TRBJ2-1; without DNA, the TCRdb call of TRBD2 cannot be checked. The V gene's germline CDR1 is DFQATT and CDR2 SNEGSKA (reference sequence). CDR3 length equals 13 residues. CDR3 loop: CSAPTSGWSGQFF.

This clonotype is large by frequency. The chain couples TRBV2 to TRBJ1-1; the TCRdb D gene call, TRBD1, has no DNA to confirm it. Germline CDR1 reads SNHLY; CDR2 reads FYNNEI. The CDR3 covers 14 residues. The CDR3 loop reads CASTLGQAITEAFF. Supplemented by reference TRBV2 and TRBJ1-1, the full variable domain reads EPEVTQTPSHQVTQMGQEVILRCVPISNHLYFYWYRQILGQKVEFLVSFYNNEISEKSEIFDDQFSVERPDGSNFTLKIRSTKLEDSAMYFCASTLGQAITEAFFGQGTRLTVV.

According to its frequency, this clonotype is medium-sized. The chain's CDR3 is CASQKRNNYEQYF. This chain connects TRBV6-5 to TRBJ2-7; TCRdb lists TRBD2, though no DNA is available to test this call. CDR3 length: 13 amino acids. Germline V gene sequence: CDR1 MNHEY, CDR2 SVGAGI.

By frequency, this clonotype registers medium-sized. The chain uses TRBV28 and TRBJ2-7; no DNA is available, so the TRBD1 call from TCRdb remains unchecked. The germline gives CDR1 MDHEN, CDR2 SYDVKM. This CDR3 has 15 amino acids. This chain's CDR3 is CASTSGGLSSYEQYF. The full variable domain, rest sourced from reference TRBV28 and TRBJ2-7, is DVKVTQSSRYLVKRTGEKVFLECVQDMDHENMFWYRQDPGLGLRLIYFSYDVKMKEKGDIPEGYSVSREKKERFSLILESASTNQTSMYLCASTSGGLSSYEQYFGPGTRLTVT.

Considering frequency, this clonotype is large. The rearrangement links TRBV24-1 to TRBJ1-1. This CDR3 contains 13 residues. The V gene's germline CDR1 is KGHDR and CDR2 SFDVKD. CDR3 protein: CATSDPRETEAFF.

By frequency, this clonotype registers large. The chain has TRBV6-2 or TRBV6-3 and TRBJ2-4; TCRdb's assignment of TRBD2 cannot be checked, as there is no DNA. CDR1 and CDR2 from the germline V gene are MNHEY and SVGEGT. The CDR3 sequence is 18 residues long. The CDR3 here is CASLERLAGGPAKNIQYF.

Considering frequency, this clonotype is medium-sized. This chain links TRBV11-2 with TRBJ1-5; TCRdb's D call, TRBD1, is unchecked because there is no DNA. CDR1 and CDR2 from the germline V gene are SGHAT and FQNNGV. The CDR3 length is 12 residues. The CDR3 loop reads CASSFRDQPQHF.

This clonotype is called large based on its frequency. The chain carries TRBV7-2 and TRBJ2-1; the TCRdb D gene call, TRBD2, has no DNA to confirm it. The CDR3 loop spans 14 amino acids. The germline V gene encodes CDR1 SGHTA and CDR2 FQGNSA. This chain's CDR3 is CASSSGLFYNEQFF.

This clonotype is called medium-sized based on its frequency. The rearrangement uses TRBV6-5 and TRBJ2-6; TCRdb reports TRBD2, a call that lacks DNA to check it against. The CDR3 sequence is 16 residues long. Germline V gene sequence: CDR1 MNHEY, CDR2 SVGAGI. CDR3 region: CASSLAYWAGANVLTF.

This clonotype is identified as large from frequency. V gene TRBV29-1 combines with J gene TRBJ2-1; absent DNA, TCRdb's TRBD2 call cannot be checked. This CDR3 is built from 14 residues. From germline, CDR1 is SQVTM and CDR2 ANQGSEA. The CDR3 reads CSVARTSGQGEQFF.

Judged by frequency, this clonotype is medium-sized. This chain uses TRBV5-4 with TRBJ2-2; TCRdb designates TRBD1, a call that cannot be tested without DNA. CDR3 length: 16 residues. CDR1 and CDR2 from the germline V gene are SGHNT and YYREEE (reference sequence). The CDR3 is CASSDPTGGFTGELFF.

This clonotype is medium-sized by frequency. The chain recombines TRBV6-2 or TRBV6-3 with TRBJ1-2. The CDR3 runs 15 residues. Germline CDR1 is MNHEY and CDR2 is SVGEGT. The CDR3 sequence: CASSYLGRNSYGYTF.

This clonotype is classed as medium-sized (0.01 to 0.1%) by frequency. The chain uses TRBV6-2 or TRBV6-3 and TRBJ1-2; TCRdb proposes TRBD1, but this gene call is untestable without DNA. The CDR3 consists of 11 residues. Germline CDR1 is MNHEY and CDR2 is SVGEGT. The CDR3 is CASSPGYGYTF.

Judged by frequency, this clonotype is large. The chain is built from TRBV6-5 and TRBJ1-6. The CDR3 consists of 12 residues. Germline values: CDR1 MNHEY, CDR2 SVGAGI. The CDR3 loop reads CASTHGVSPLHF.